This T cell receptor (beta chain) came from a study of blood T cells in healthy people across ages. Whole-study context: Template switching picked up about one barcoded beta molecule for each two T cells. Study-wide results and limits: Naive T cell percentage showed a strong correlation with TCR beta diversity. Possibly, changes in expanded clonotypes were confounded because donor CMV status was unknown.

As regards this clonotype: The antigen remains unidentified.

Each donor's blood draw was around 9.2 milliliters of peripheral blood. In germline, CDR1 is MNHEY, CDR2 SVGAGI. The CDR3 has 16 amino acids. V gave up 1 base and J gave up 7 bases; unmatched junction bases: 9. Combining a sample-barcoded 5' primer with a J-beta primer mix, a second PCR ran for about 7 to 12 cycles. TCRdb analysed the 5' RACE reads with MiXCR anew, one entry per CDR3 protein. The sample carries over a million distinct CDR3 sequences, roughly 40% recorded once. The rearrangement uses TRBV6-5 and TRBJ1-4, with 7 bases lining up with TRBD1. This TCR derives from a woman between 18 and 30 years old in good health. Sequencing was carried out using blood. This CDR3 is CASSYFPPTGSEKLFF. Written as DNA, the CDR3 is TGTGCCAGCAGTTACTTTCCCCCGACAGGGAGTGAAAAACTGTTTTTT.